A selection of T cell receptor beta chains follows, all from one sample in a study of cytomegalovirus exposure and HLA in healthy donors. The protocol was immunoSEQ multiplex PCR, while the TCRdb copy is restricted to in-frame clones and leaves out a portion. The sample consists of over 85,000 clones, around 68% of them appearing once. Sequencing used PBMCs. The receptors here all came from a female donor in good health and CMV-seronegative. CDR3s include the opening cysteine and the closing phenylalanine or tryptophan. D genes are given only for firm matches. Size is stated for part of the rows, as once, few or many counts, or as a class when the clone is expanded.

. | TRBJ2-7 | TRBV30 | . | CAWSADSRTYEQYF | TGTGCCTGGAGCGCGGACAGTCGGACCTACGAGCAGTACTTC
. | TRBJ2-3 | TRBV13 | . | CASSWRRSTDTQYF | TGTGCCAGCAGCTGGAGACGGAGCACAGATACGCAGTATTTT
TRBD1 | TRBJ2-3 | TRBV27 | . | CASSIGQGAYNQPQYF | TGTGCCAGCAGTATCGGACAGGGGGCTTATAATCAGCCCCAGTATTTT
TRBD2 | TRBJ2-3 | TRBV15 | . | CATSRDPGGTDTQYF | TGTGCCACCAGCAGAGATCCGGGGGGGACAGATACGCAGTATTTT
. | TRBJ1-5 | TRBV19 | . | CASSTGITTQHF | TGTGCCAGTAGTACGGGGATTACGACCCAGCATTTT
. | TRBJ2-7 | TRBV6-5 | . | CASSLRQDRLYF | TGTGCCAGCAGTTTGCGACAGGACCGATTGTACTTC
TRBD1 | TRBJ2-3 | TRBV10-1 | . | CASSVGTGGLGDTQYF | TGCGCCAGCAGTGTTGGGACAGGGGGCTTAGGGGATACGCAGTATTTT
TRBD1 | TRBJ2-7 | TRBV5-4 | . | CAIPGQEDYEQYF | TGTGCCATTCCGGGACAGGAGGACTACGAGCAGTACTTC
TRBD1 | TRBJ2-7 | TRBV30 | . | CAWARGPSSPQYF | TGTGCCTGGGCCAGGGGGCCCTCCTCGCCGCAGTACTTC
. | TRBJ1-2 | TRBV7-9 | once | CASSFSSGALGGYTF | TGTGCCAGCAGCTTTAGTTCTGGTGCTCTAGGTGGCTACACCTTC
. | TRBJ2-3 | TRBV9 | . | CASSVERDTQYF | TGTGCCAGCAGCGTAGAACGGGATACGCAGTATTTT
. | TRBJ2-4 | TRBV9 | . | CASEAPSENIQYF | TGTGCCAGCGAAGCACCTAGCGAAAACATTCAGTACTTC
TRBD1 | TRBJ1-1 | TRBV13 | . | CASSLTGANTEAFF | TGTGCCAGCAGCTTAACAGGGGCGAACACTGAAGCTTTCTTT
TRBD1 | TRBJ1-1 | TRBV4-3 | . | CASSQGDRTSEAFF | TGCGCCAGCAGCCAAGGGGACAGGACTTCTGAAGCTTTCTTT
TRBD2 | TRBJ2-2 | TRBV7-9 | once | CASSLSTGTTYTGELFF | TGTGCCAGCAGCTTAAGTACCGGGACTACCTACACCGGGGAGCTGTTTTTT
TRBD2 | TRBJ2-1 | TRBV4-2 | few | CASSLSTLLAGGYNEQFF | TGTGCCAGCAGCCTCTCGACATTACTAGCGGGAGGGTACAATGAGCAGTTCTTC
TRBD1 | TRBJ1-2 | TRBV4-1 | few | CASSQDGTGTWGGYTF | TGCGCCAGCAGCCAAGATGGGACAGGGACATGGGGTGGCTACACCTTC